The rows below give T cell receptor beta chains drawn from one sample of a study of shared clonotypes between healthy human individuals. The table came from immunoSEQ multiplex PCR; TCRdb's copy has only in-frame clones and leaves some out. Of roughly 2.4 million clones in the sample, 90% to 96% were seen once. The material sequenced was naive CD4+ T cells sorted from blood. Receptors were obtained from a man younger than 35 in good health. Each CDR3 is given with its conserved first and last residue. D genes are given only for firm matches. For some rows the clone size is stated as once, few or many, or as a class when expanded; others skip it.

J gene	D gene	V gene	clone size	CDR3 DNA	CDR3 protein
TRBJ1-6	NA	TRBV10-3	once	TGTGCCCACGGGATAGATTCACCCCTCCACTTT	CAHGIDSPLHF
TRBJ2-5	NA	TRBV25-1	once	TGTGCCAGCAGTGAATATGCAGGGAAAGAGACCCAGTACTTC	CASSEYAGKETQYF
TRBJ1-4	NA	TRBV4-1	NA	TGCGCCAGCAGCCAGACCGGGTTCACGGGGTCAAAACTGTTTTTT	CASSQTGFTGSKLFF
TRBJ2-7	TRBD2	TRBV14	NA	TGTGCCAGCAGCCCCCCTTGGACTAGCGGGTACTCCTACGAGCAGTACTTC	CASSPPWTSGYSYEQYF
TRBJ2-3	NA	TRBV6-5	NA	TGTGCCAGCAGTTACTCGGACGGATTAAGCACAGATACGCAGTATTTT	CASSYSDGLSTDTQYF
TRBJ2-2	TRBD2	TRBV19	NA	TGTGCCAGTAGCGGGACTAGCGGGGGGGCGGCGGAGCTGTTTTTT	CASSGTSGGAAELFF
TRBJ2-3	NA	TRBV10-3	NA	TGTGCCATCCGGGGGTTGGGTCGGGACGCAGATACGCAGTATTTT	CAIRGLGRDADTQYF
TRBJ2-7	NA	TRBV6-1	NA	TGTGCCAGCCGGAGGGGTGGACAGGACGCCTACGAGCAGTACTTC	CASRRGGQDAYEQYF
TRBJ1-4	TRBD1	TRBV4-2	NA	TGTGCCAGCAGCCGGGGACAGGGGGACACAACTAATGAAAAACTGTTTTTT	CASSRGQGDTTNEKLFF
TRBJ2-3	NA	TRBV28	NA	TGTGCCAGCAAAGGCGGGGCCCAATTCACAGATACGCAGTATTTT	CASKGGAQFTDTQYF
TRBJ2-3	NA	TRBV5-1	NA	TGCGCCAGCAGCCTAAGGGAGAGGGAAGGAGATACGCAGTATTTT	CASSLREREGDTQYF
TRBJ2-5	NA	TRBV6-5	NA	TGTGCCAGCAGTTACGACGGACGACAAGAGACCCAGTACTTC	CASSYDGRQETQYF
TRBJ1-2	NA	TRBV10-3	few	TGTGCCATCAGAGGACAGAACTATGGCTACACCTTC	CAIRGQNYGYTF
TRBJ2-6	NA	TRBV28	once	TGTGCCAGCAGTTTTAAGGGTTCTGGGGCCAACGTCCTGACTTTC	CASSFKGSGANVLTF
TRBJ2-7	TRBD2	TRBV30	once	TGTGCCTGGAGTGGGCTGGGACTAGCCTACGAGCAGTACTTC	CAWSGLGLAYEQYF
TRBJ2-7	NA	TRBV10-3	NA	TGTGCCATCAGTGAGGGCAGGTCTAACGAGCAGTACTTC	CAISEGRSNEQYF
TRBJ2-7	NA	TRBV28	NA	TGTGCCAGCAGTTTTGAGGTAGGGGTCAGCGAGCAGTACTTC	CASSFEVGVSEQYF
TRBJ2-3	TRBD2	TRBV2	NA	TGTGCCAGCAGTGGTTTTAGCGGGGAAACAGATACGCAGTATTTT	CASSGFSGETDTQYF
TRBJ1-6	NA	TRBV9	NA	TGTGCCAGCAGCGTAGGCGGTAGCTCCTATAATTCACCCCTCCACTTT	CASSVGGSSYNSPLHF
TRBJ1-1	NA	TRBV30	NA	TGTGCCTGGAGTCTGGGGGCCACTGAAGCTTTCTTT	CAWSLGATEAFF
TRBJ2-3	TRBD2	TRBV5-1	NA	TGCGCCAGCAGTCTGGCTACTAGCGGGCGCACAGATACGCAGTATTTT	CASSLATSGRTDTQYF
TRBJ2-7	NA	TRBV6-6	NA	TGTGCCAGCAGTGATAACTACGAGCAGTACTTC	CASSDNYEQYF
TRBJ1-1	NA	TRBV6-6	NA	TGTGCCAGCAGTTACCGAGAGGAAGCTTTCTTT	CASSYREEAFF
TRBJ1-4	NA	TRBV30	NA	TGTGCCTGGAGACAACGGGGGGGTAATGTAGAAAAACTGTTTTTT	CAWRQRGGNVEKLFF
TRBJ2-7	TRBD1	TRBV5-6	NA	TGTGCCAGCAGCTTTCTCCGGACAGGGGGGAGCGAGCAGTACTTC	CASSFLRTGGSEQYF
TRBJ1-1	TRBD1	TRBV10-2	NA	TGCGCCAGCAGTGAGTTCCGGGACAGGGTCGTAGGCACTGAAGCTTTCTTT	CASSEFRDRVVGTEAFF
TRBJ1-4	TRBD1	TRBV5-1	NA	TGCGCCAGCAGCATGCAGGGGGCCCCTAATGAAAAACTGTTTTTT	CASSMQGAPNEKLFF
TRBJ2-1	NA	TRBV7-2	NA	TGTGCCAGCAGCTTAGTTGTGAGCTCCTACAATGAGCAGTTCTTC	CASSLVVSSYNEQFF